The 10 T cell receptor beta chains reported below all come from one sample, sequenced in a study of cytomegalovirus exposure and HLA in healthy donors. A multiplex PCR was run with 60 Vbeta primers and 13 Jbeta primers. The data were produced by immunoSEQ multiplex PCR, yet TCRdb's version contains in-frame clones alone and is incomplete. In the table there are around 130,000 clones, under 90% of which are singletons. Specimen: PBMCs. All receptors derive from a man between 18 and 29 years old in good health and CMV-seronegative.

The rearrangement joins TRBV6-1 to TRBJ1-2; 10 nucleotides match TRBD1. The CDR3 is made up of 15 amino acids. With 2 bases clipped from V and 4 bases from J, the junction kept 4 bases outside the gene matches. Germline CDR1 reads MNHNS; CDR2 reads SASEGT. In DNA, the CDR3 is TGTGCCAGCAGTGAATGGGACAGGGGACCCTATGGCTACACCTTC. Its translation is CASSEWDRGPYGYTF.

The rearrangement links TRBV6-5 to TRBJ2-5; D is unclear. The CDR3 runs to 13 residues. CDR1 is MNHEY, CDR2 SVGAGI, per germline. The V and J ends lost 1 base and 2 bases respectively, with 5 bases between them. DNA of the CDR3: TGTGCCAGCAGTTACTTTATACAAGAGACCCAGTACTTC. This translates into CASSYFIQETQYF.

The chain links TRBV2 to TRBJ1-6; D possibly corresponds to TRBD1 (6 bases). CDR3 length equals 13 residues. Germline values: CDR1 SNHLY, CDR2 FYNNEI. Trimming shortened V by 7 bases and J by 9 bases, and 13 bases separated the two germline ends. This chain's CDR3 is CASNREKGSPLHF. CDR3 nucleotide sequence: TGTGCCAGCAACAGGGAGAAGGGTTCACCCCTCCACTTT.

The chain employs TRBV5-4 and TRBJ1-2, with TRBD1 identical over 12 bases. The germline V gene has CDR1 SGHNT and CDR2 YYREEE (reference sequence). Trimming cost V 0 bases and J 8 bases; bases outside gene matches: 8. This CDR3 contains 16 residues. CDR3 sequence reads: CASSLAGTGGAGGYTF. CDR3 DNA sequence: TGTGCCAGCAGCTTGGCCGGGACAGGGGGCGCTGGGGGCTACACCTTC. The full variable domain, its missing parts supplied by reference TRBV5-4 and TRBJ1-2, is ETGVTQSPTHLIKTRGQQVTLRCSSQSGHNTVSWYQQALGQGPQFIFQYYREEENGRGNFPPRFSGLQFPNYSSELNVNALELDDSALYLCASSLAGTGGAGGYTFGSGTRLTVV.

The chain employs TRBV27 and TRBJ2-3; D might be TRBD2 (6 bases). V lost 3 bases, J lost 2 bases, and 12 bases lay in between. The CDR3 runs to 15 residues. Germline lookup yields CDR1 MNHEY and CDR2 SMNVEV (reference sequence). CDR3 region: CASSLIRTITDTQYF. Here the CDR3 DNA reads TGTGCCAGCAGTTTGATCAGGACTATCACAGATACGCAGTATTTT.

The CDR3: CSVEDRDRGLYNEQFF. The CDR3 DNA sequence: TGCAGCGTTGAAGATCGGGACAGGGGTCTCTACAATGAGCAGTTCTTC. V usage is TRBV29-1 and J usage is TRBJ2-1, with 10 bases matching TRBD1. Germline values: CDR1 SQVTM, CDR2 ANQGSEA. The trim removed 0 bases at V and 3 bases at J, leaving 5 bases unmatched. The CDR3 has 16 residues.

The rearrangement links TRBV9 to TRBJ1-2, with no clear D. Germline assignment: CDR1 SGDLS and CDR2 YYNGEE. CDR3 length: 13 residues. Between the trimmed V and J ends, which lost 2 bases and 4 bases, there was a span of 9 bases. CDR3 amino acids: CASSVRLGYGYTF. DNA for the CDR3: TGTGCCAGCAGCGTGAGGCTAGGCTATGGCTACACCTTC.

With regard to this clone: Other DNA sequences in the same sample also yield this CDR3. This chain connects TRBV2 to TRBJ1-2, with D hard to call. Trimming took 4 bases from V and 6 from J, leaving 27 bases between them. Germline assignment: CDR1 SNHLY and CDR2 FYNNEI. The length of the CDR3 is 18 residues. The CDR3 bases are TGTGCCAGCAGTGCCCGACGGCCGGGGATGAGCGTAGGTGATGGCTACACCTTC. Encoded protein: CASSARRPGMSVGDGYTF.

V gene TRBV15 combines with J gene TRBJ1-4; D is undetermined. This CDR3 has 13 amino acids. V lost 9 bases and J lost 7, with 15 bases in between. CDR1 and CDR2 (germline): LNHNV, YYDKDF (reference sequence). The CDR3 DNA sequence: TGTGCCACTACGGCGGCGTTAGGTGAAAAACTGTTTTTT. Translating it yields CATTAALGEKLFF. Full variable domain (remainder filled in from reference TRBV15 and TRBJ1-4): DAMVIQNPRYQVTQFGKPVTLSCSQTLNHNVMYWYQQKSSQAPKLLFHYYDKDFNNEADTPDNFQSRRPNTSFCFLDIRSPGLGDTAMYLCATTAALGEKLFFGSGTQLSVL.

The sample holds a few counts of this clone. V gene TRBV16 combines with J gene TRBJ2-3; 8 bases match TRBD1. The CDR3 totals 18 residues. V was pared by 0 bases and J by 2 bases, with 10 bases of the junction left unmatched. Germline V lookup: CDR1 KGHSY, CDR2 FQNENV. In DNA, the CDR3 is TGTGCCAGCAGCCAATCGAGAGGTTGGACAGGGAACACAGATACGCAGTATTTT. It specifies CASSQSRGWTGNTDTQYF. The entire variable domain, with the rest obtained from reference TRBV16 and TRBJ2-3, is as follows: GEEVAQTPKHLVRGEGQKAKLYCAPIKGHSYVFWYQQVLKNEFKFLISFQNENVFDETGMPKERFSAKCLPNSPCSLEIQATKLEDSAVYFCASSQSRGWTGNTDTQYFGPGTRLTVL.